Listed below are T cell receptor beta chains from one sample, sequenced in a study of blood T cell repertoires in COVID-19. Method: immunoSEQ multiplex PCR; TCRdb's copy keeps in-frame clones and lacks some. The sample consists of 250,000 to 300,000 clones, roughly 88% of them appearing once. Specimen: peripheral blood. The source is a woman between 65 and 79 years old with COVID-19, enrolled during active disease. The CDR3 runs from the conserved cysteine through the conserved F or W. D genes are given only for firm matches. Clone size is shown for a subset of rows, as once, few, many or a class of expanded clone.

CDR3nt: TGTGCCACCAGTGATTTTGACAGAAATCAGCCCCAGCATTTT
CDR3aa: CATSDFDRNQPQHF
abundance: -
v_gene: TRBV24-1
d_gene: -
j_gene: TRBJ1-5

CDR3nt: TGCAGTGCTAGTTTTGGGGGCGCTTACACCGGGGAGCTGTTTTTT
CDR3aa: CSASFGGAYTGELFF
abundance: -
v_gene: TRBV20-1
d_gene: -
j_gene: TRBJ2-2

CDR3nt: TGTGCCAGCAGCTCATCAGGGTTGGTCGAAAAACTGTTTTTT
CDR3aa: CASSSSGLVEKLFF
abundance: -
v_gene: TRBV7-9
d_gene: -
j_gene: TRBJ1-4

CDR3nt: TGTGCCAGCAGCTTAACGGGAGGGCCCTTTGAGACCCAGTACTTC
CDR3aa: CASSLTGGPFETQYF
abundance: -
v_gene: TRBV11-3
d_gene: TRBD2
j_gene: TRBJ2-5

CDR3nt: TGTGCCAGCAGCCTTGCCGGGACTAGTGCCAATGAGCAGTTCTTC
CDR3aa: CASSLAGTSANEQFF
abundance: -
v_gene: TRBV3-1/TRBV3-2
d_gene: TRBD2
j_gene: TRBJ2-1

CDR3nt: TGTGCCAGCAGTTACTCGGGGGGGCAGACTGGTCAGCCCCAGCATTTT
CDR3aa: CASSYSGGQTGQPQHF
abundance: -
v_gene: TRBV6-6
d_gene: -
j_gene: TRBJ1-5

CDR3nt: TGTGCCAGCTCACCCTCAGGACAAGAGACCCAGTACTTC
CDR3aa: CASSPSGQETQYF
abundance: -
v_gene: TRBV18
d_gene: -
j_gene: TRBJ2-5

CDR3nt: TGTGCCAGCAGAGGACTGGGATTGCTTAAGCAGTTCTTC
CDR3aa: CASRGLGLLKQFF
abundance: -
v_gene: TRBV2
d_gene: -
j_gene: TRBJ2-1

CDR3nt: TGCGCCAGCAGCTTGGGACAGATACGAGCTGAAGCTTTCTTT
CDR3aa: CASSLGQIRAEAFF
abundance: -
v_gene: TRBV5-1
d_gene: -
j_gene: TRBJ1-1

CDR3nt: TGTGCCACCCACCCACAGGGATTAAGGGAAAAACTGTTTTTT
CDR3aa: CATHPQGLREKLFF
abundance: few
v_gene: TRBV10-3
d_gene: -
j_gene: TRBJ1-4

CDR3nt: TGTGCCAGTAGTCAGGACAGGGGCGAGCAGTACTTC
CDR3aa: CASSQDRGEQYF
abundance: -
v_gene: TRBV19
d_gene: TRBD1
j_gene: TRBJ2-7

CDR3nt: TGTGCCAGCAGTGGGGGAGGGGGGGGCATTGGACAAGAGACCCAGTACTTC
CDR3aa: CASSGGGGGIGQETQYF
abundance: -
v_gene: TRBV9
d_gene: -
j_gene: TRBJ2-5

CDR3nt: TGCGCCAGCAGCTTGGGACAGACTGAGCAGTACTTC
CDR3aa: CASSLGQTEQYF
abundance: -
v_gene: TRBV5-1
d_gene: -
j_gene: TRBJ2-7

CDR3nt: TGTGCCTGGAGTGTACGGTGGAGCACAGATACGCAGTATTTT
CDR3aa: CAWSVRWSTDTQYF
abundance: -
v_gene: TRBV30
d_gene: -
j_gene: TRBJ2-3

CDR3nt: TGCGCCAGCAGCTTGGTGGCCGGGGAGGCTCAGCCCCAGCATTTT
CDR3aa: CASSLVAGEAQPQHF
abundance: few
v_gene: TRBV5-1
d_gene: -
j_gene: TRBJ1-5

CDR3nt: TGTGCCACCAGTGAGCGGACGGAGACAGGCCAGCCCCAGCATTTT
CDR3aa: CATSERTETGQPQHF
abundance: -
v_gene: TRBV24-1
d_gene: -
j_gene: TRBJ1-5

CDR3nt: TGTGCCAGCACCGGAGGGGTCAATCAGCCCCAGCATTTT
CDR3aa: CASTGGVNQPQHF
abundance: -
v_gene: TRBV6-5
d_gene: -
j_gene: TRBJ1-5

CDR3nt: TGTGCCACCAGTGAAGCAGACCGGGACACTTATGGCTACACCTTC
CDR3aa: CATSEADRDTYGYTF
abundance: -
v_gene: TRBV24-1
d_gene: -
j_gene: TRBJ1-2

CDR3nt: TGTGCCAGCAGCCAAGGGTTGCGTAGCAATCAGCCCCAGCATTTT
CDR3aa: CASSQGLRSNQPQHF
abundance: once
v_gene: TRBV3-1/TRBV3-2
d_gene: -
j_gene: TRBJ1-5

CDR3nt: TGCGCCAGCAGCTGGGACAGGGAAGGGTCACCCCTCCACTTT
CDR3aa: CASSWDREGSPLHF
abundance: -
v_gene: TRBV5-1
d_gene: TRBD1
j_gene: TRBJ1-6

CDR3nt: TGCGCCAGCAGCTTGGGCGGACAGGGATCTGGAAACACCATATATTTT
CDR3aa: CASSLGGQGSGNTIYF
abundance: -
v_gene: TRBV5-1
d_gene: TRBD1
j_gene: TRBJ1-3

CDR3nt: TGTGCCAGCAGCGCCGGGACAGGGGGCTCACCCCTCCACTTT
CDR3aa: CASSAGTGGSPLHF
abundance: few
v_gene: TRBV11-2
d_gene: TRBD1
j_gene: TRBJ1-6

CDR3nt: TGTGCCAGCAGTTTATTACAGGCTGAGCAGTTCTTC
CDR3aa: CASSLLQAEQFF
abundance: -
v_gene: TRBV28
d_gene: -
j_gene: TRBJ2-1

CDR3nt: TGTGCCTGGAGTCCCACCTACAATGAGCAGTTCTTC
CDR3aa: CAWSPTYNEQFF
abundance: -
v_gene: TRBV30
d_gene: -
j_gene: TRBJ2-1

CDR3nt: TGTGCCAGCAGCTCCAAGCGGAGCCCCGACAATGAGCAGTTCTTC
CDR3aa: CASSSKRSPDNEQFF
abundance: -
v_gene: TRBV7-3
d_gene: -
j_gene: TRBJ2-1

CDR3nt: TGTGCCAGCAGTTTACAGGGTCCCTATGGCTACACCTTC
CDR3aa: CASSLQGPYGYTF
abundance: -
v_gene: TRBV28
d_gene: -
j_gene: TRBJ1-2

CDR3nt: TGTGCCTGGAGCTATCGGGACAGGGCGGTTGAAGAGACCCAGTACTTC
CDR3aa: CAWSYRDRAVEETQYF
abundance: -
v_gene: TRBV30
d_gene: TRBD1
j_gene: TRBJ2-5

CDR3nt: TGTGCCAGCAGCCAAGATAGGCAGGAACAGCCCCAGCATTTT
CDR3aa: CASSQDRQEQPQHF
abundance: -
v_gene: TRBV4-2
d_gene: -
j_gene: TRBJ1-5

CDR3nt: TGTGCCAGCAGCACAGGCCAGGGGGCGCGAGGCTACACCTTC
CDR3aa: CASSTGQGARGYTF
abundance: -
v_gene: TRBV7-8
d_gene: TRBD1
j_gene: TRBJ1-2

CDR3nt: TGTGCCAGCAGTTCCGGACAGGGAGTATATGGCTACACCTTC
CDR3aa: CASSSGQGVYGYTF
abundance: -
v_gene: TRBV6-5
d_gene: TRBD1
j_gene: TRBJ1-2

CDR3nt: TGTGCCAGCAGCTTCGAGTTAGCGGGAACAGATACGCAGTATTTT
CDR3aa: CASSFELAGTDTQYF
abundance: -
v_gene: TRBV7-2
d_gene: TRBD2
j_gene: TRBJ2-3

CDR3nt: TGTGCCAGCAGTTTCATTTCCTCTGGAAACACCATATATTTT
CDR3aa: CASSFISSGNTIYF
abundance: once
v_gene: TRBV28
d_gene: -
j_gene: TRBJ1-3

CDR3nt: TGTGCCAGCAGTTTGCGGGCAACTAATGAAAAACTGTTTTTT
CDR3aa: CASSLRATNEKLFF
abundance: once
v_gene: TRBV28
d_gene: -
j_gene: TRBJ1-4

CDR3nt: TGCGCCAGCAGCTTTCAGCGGGGCCCCCAATATTATTACGAGCAGTACTTC
CDR3aa: CASSFQRGPQYYYEQYF
abundance: -
v_gene: TRBV5-1
d_gene: TRBD2
j_gene: TRBJ2-7

CDR3nt: TGTGCCAGCAGCCCCGGACAGGGACGCCAGCCCCAGCATTTT
CDR3aa: CASSPGQGRQPQHF
abundance: -
v_gene: TRBV6-5
d_gene: TRBD1
j_gene: TRBJ1-5

CDR3nt: TGTGCCAGCTCACCATCGAGGACAGCCTCCTACGAGCAGTACTTC
CDR3aa: CASSPSRTASYEQYF
abundance: -
v_gene: TRBV18
d_gene: -
j_gene: TRBJ2-7

CDR3nt: TGCGCCAGCAGCAACGGACAGGGGGCTAATGAAAAACTGTTTTTT
CDR3aa: CASSNGQGANEKLFF
abundance: -
v_gene: TRBV5-1
d_gene: TRBD1
j_gene: TRBJ1-4

CDR3nt: TGTGCCAGCAGCGTAGAAGTCGGGAGCTGGAATGAGCAGTTCTTC
CDR3aa: CASSVEVGSWNEQFF
abundance: -
v_gene: TRBV9
d_gene: -
j_gene: TRBJ2-1

CDR3nt: TGTGCCACGGGGACTAGCGGGAGGCCCTACGAGCAGTACTTC
CDR3aa: CATGTSGRPYEQYF
abundance: few
v_gene: TRBV24-1
d_gene: TRBD2
j_gene: TRBJ2-7

CDR3nt: TGTGCCAGCAGCTTAAGGGGTGACACCATATATTTT
CDR3aa: CASSLRGDTIYF
abundance: -
v_gene: TRBV28
d_gene: -
j_gene: TRBJ1-3

CDR3nt: TGTGCCAGCAGTTTAAGAGGTATAGGCACTGAAGCTTTCTTT
CDR3aa: CASSLRGIGTEAFF
abundance: -
v_gene: TRBV28
d_gene: -
j_gene: TRBJ1-1

CDR3nt: TGTGCCAGTAGTAAGGGACAGAACAATCAGCCCCAGCATTTT
CDR3aa: CASSKGQNNQPQHF
abundance: -
v_gene: TRBV19
d_gene: TRBD1
j_gene: TRBJ1-5

CDR3nt: TGTGCCAGCAGCCCCGGGGGGGCGCAAGAGACCCAGTACTTC
CDR3aa: CASSPGGAQETQYF
abundance: -
v_gene: TRBV5-4
d_gene: TRBD2
j_gene: TRBJ2-5

CDR3nt: TGCGCCAGCAGCGCCGGGACAGGGATTGAGACCCAGTACTTC
CDR3aa: CASSAGTGIETQYF
abundance: -
v_gene: TRBV5-1
d_gene: TRBD1
j_gene: TRBJ2-5

CDR3nt: TGTGCCAGCAGCCCCGTTTTTCCTAACACCGGGGAGCTGTTTTTT
CDR3aa: CASSPVFPNTGELFF
abundance: -
v_gene: TRBV7-3
d_gene: -
j_gene: TRBJ2-2

CDR3nt: TGTGCCAGTAGCCCAGAGGACAGGGGCCACACTGAAGCTTTCTTT
CDR3aa: CASSPEDRGHTEAFF
abundance: -
v_gene: TRBV19
d_gene: TRBD1
j_gene: TRBJ1-1

CDR3nt: TGTGCCTGGAGTTCGGGACAGGGAGCTCAGCCCCAGCATTTT
CDR3aa: CAWSSGQGAQPQHF
abundance: once
v_gene: TRBV30
d_gene: TRBD1
j_gene: TRBJ1-5

CDR3nt: TGCGCCAGCAGAGTGGGGACTAGCACCTATCGGGTTGCCACCGGGGAGCTGTTTTTT
CDR3aa: CASRVGTSTYRVATGELFF
abundance: -
v_gene: TRBV10-2
d_gene: TRBD2
j_gene: TRBJ2-2

CDR3nt: TGTGCCAGCGGGAGGGCGGGCACAGATACGCAGTATTTT
CDR3aa: CASGRAGTDTQYF
abundance: -
v_gene: TRBV2
d_gene: TRBD2
j_gene: TRBJ2-3

CDR3nt: TGTGCCAGCTCACCAACGGAGCTGGGTGGCTACACCTTC
CDR3aa: CASSPTELGGYTF
abundance: -
v_gene: TRBV18
d_gene: -
j_gene: TRBJ1-2

CDR3nt: TGTGCCAGCAGCTTGGGACAGGGTTTTCGCGAGCAGTACTTC
CDR3aa: CASSLGQGFREQYF
abundance: -
v_gene: TRBV7-9
d_gene: TRBD1
j_gene: TRBJ2-7

CDR3nt: TGTGCCAGTAGAACTAGCGGGGTCTACAATGAGCAGTTCTTC
CDR3aa: CASRTSGVYNEQFF
abundance: -
v_gene: TRBV19
d_gene: TRBD2
j_gene: TRBJ2-1

CDR3nt: TGTGCCAGCAGCTTCACCCGGGACAGCTTCTACGAGCAGTACTTC
CDR3aa: CASSFTRDSFYEQYF
abundance: -
v_gene: TRBV11-1
d_gene: TRBD1
j_gene: TRBJ2-7